This is a list of T cell receptor beta chains from one sample in a study of blood T cell repertoires in COVID-19. Profiled with immunoSEQ multiplex PCR; TCRdb holds only in-frame clones, not every one. The table shows about 270,000 clones, with around nine tenths occurring only once. The specimen sequenced was peripheral blood. Receptors originate from a middle-aged man who had recovered from COVID-19. CDR3s include the opening cysteine and the closing phenylalanine or tryptophan. A D gene is named only where the DNA matches it firmly. Expanded clones get a size class; other rows say once, few or many, or leave the size out.

D: .
J: TRBJ2-7
size: .
V: TRBV18
DNA: TGTGCCAGCTCACTGGGACTTTACTACGAGCAGTACTTC
CDR3: CASSLGLYYEQYF

D: .
J: TRBJ2-1
size: .
V: TRBV27
DNA: TGTGCCAGCAGTTTAGGGCCAAGGGGCTACAATGAGCAGTTCTTC
CDR3: CASSLGPRGYNEQFF

D: .
J: TRBJ1-2
size: .
V: TRBV27
DNA: TGTGCCAGCAGTTCGCTTGGGCACGAGTACTATGGCTACACCTTC
CDR3: CASSSLGHEYYGYTF

D: .
J: TRBJ2-7
size: .
V: TRBV5-1
DNA: TGCGCCAGCAGCTCGGACAGATCCTACGAGCAGTACTTC
CDR3: CASSSDRSYEQYF

D: .
J: TRBJ2-7
size: .
V: TRBV11-3
DNA: TGTGCCAGCAGCTTAAACTCTTTTGGCGAGCAGTACTTC
CDR3: CASSLNSFGEQYF

D: TRBD1
J: TRBJ2-5
size: .
V: TRBV9
DNA: TGTGCCAGCAGCGCCCATAGGGGACAGCAAGAGACCCAGTACTTC
CDR3: CASSAHRGQQETQYF

D: .
J: TRBJ1-2
size: .
V: TRBV28
DNA: TGTGCCAGCAGTTGGGAGGGGAAGGGCTATGGCTACACCTTC
CDR3: CASSWEGKGYGYTF

D: .
J: TRBJ2-1
size: .
V: TRBV12-3/TRBV12-4
DNA: TGTGCCAGCAGCTCACCCGGGGATGAGCAGTTCTTC
CDR3: CASSSPGDEQFF

D: TRBD1
J: TRBJ2-3
size: .
V: TRBV18
DNA: TGTGCCAGCTCAACGACAGGGGGCCGTACAGATACGCAGTATTTT
CDR3: CASSTTGGRTDTQYF

D: TRBD2
J: TRBJ2-1
size: .
V: TRBV9
DNA: TGTGCCAGCAGCGTAGTACTAGCGGGGGACTCCTACAATGAGCAGTTCTTC
CDR3: CASSVVLAGDSYNEQFF

D: .
J: TRBJ1-1
size: .
V: TRBV28
DNA: TGTGCCAGCAGTTTTATCACTGAAGCTTTCTTT
CDR3: CASSFITEAFF

D: .
J: TRBJ1-2
size: .
V: TRBV27
DNA: TGTGCCAGCAGTTTATCGGCAGGTGCTAACTATGGCTACACCTTC
CDR3: CASSLSAGANYGYTF

D: .
J: TRBJ1-2
size: .
V: TRBV30
DNA: TGTGCCTGGAGTGTAGGTGGCAGGGATGGCTACACCTTC
CDR3: CAWSVGGRDGYTF

D: .
J: TRBJ2-7
size: once
V: TRBV15
DNA: TGTGCCACCTCGGAGGGCTACGAGCAGTACTTC
CDR3: CATSEGYEQYF

D: TRBD2
J: TRBJ2-3
size: .
V: TRBV5-4
DNA: TGTGCCACCTCGGAGGCGGGAGTACTCGCAGATACGCAGTATTTT
CDR3: CATSEAGVLADTQYF

D: .
J: TRBJ2-2
size: .
V: TRBV4-3
DNA: TGCGCCAGCGCCAGCGGGTTTAACACCGGGGAGCTGTTTTTT
CDR3: CASASGFNTGELFF

D: .
J: TRBJ2-5
size: .
V: TRBV3-1/TRBV3-2
DNA: TGTGCCAGCCATGATCGGGAGACCCAGTACTTC
CDR3: CASHDRETQYF

D: TRBD2
J: TRBJ2-1
size: .
V: TRBV19
DNA: TGTGCCAGTGGCCCTCGTGGACTAGCGGGATCCAATGAGCAGTTCTTC
CDR3: CASGPRGLAGSNEQFF

D: TRBD2
J: TRBJ2-1
size: .
V: TRBV2
DNA: TGTGCCAGCAGTGAGGGGGGACTAGCTCGTAGGAATGAGCAGTTCTTC
CDR3: CASSEGGLARRNEQFF

D: .
J: TRBJ1-2
size: .
V: TRBV23-1
DNA: TGCGCCAGCCAAGTCTGGGGGGGGAAGGGCTACACCTTC
CDR3: CASQVWGGKGYTF

D: .
J: TRBJ2-3
size: .
V: TRBV4-1
DNA: TGCGCCAGCAGCCAAGATCCGGGGACAGATACGCAGTATTTT
CDR3: CASSQDPGTDTQYF

D: TRBD1
J: TRBJ1-1
size: .
V: TRBV9
DNA: TGTGCCAGCAGCCGACAGGGAGGCACTGAAGCTTTCTTT
CDR3: CASSRQGGTEAFF

D: .
J: TRBJ2-2
size: .
V: TRBV7-2
DNA: TGTGCCAGCAGTCCTACCCCCTTGGGGAGAAGCACCGGGGAGCTGTTTTTT
CDR3: CASSPTPLGRSTGELFF